The next 6 T cell receptor beta chains were all read from a single sample in a study of shared clonotypes between healthy human individuals. The data were produced by immunoSEQ multiplex PCR, yet TCRdb's version contains in-frame clones alone and is incomplete. The sample contains about 1 million clones, around 74% of which appear only once. Sequenced sample: memory CD4+ T cells sorted from blood. The subset: CD45RA-negative fraction. These receptors were taken from a young man in good health.

This chain links TRBV19 with TRBJ2-3; possible D gene TRBD2, 6 bases. Germline V gene lookup returns CDR1 LNHDA and CDR2 SQIVND (reference sequence). Deletions cut 4 bases from V and 10 bases from J, with 21 bases between. CDR3 length equals 15 residues. CDR3 bases: TGTGCCAGTAGTACCTCCTCCGGACTACTTGATCCGCAGTATTTT. The encoded protein is CASSTSSGLLDPQYF.

The chain has TRBV18 and TRBJ2-1, with a possible D match to TRBD2 (5 bases). The germline V gene has CDR1 KGHSH and CDR2 LQKENI. The CDR3 has 13 amino acids. Trimming removed 2 bases at V and 10 bases at J, with 12 bases between. CDR3 in amino acids: CASSPSRGPEQFF. Written as DNA, the CDR3 is TGTGCCAGCTCACCAAGTCGCGGGCCAGAGCAGTTCTTC.

The gene calls are TRBV7-3 and TRBJ2-2; 10 bases map to TRBD1. The CDR3 totals 15 residues. The germline V gene encodes CDR1 SGHTA and CDR2 FQGTGA. V was pared by 5 bases and J by 5 bases, with 5 bases of the junction left unmatched. CDR3 residues: CASSPGQGRTGELFF. CDR3 nucleotides: TGTGCCAGCAGCCCGGGACAGGGGAGGACCGGGGAGCTGTTTTTT.

This chain uses TRBV5-1 with TRBJ2-3; D is tentatively TRBD1 or TRBD2 (5 bases each). Germline lookup yields CDR1 SGHRS and CDR2 YFSETQ. CDR3 length equals 17 residues. Trimming removed 6 bases at V and 0 bases at J, with 20 bases between. The CDR3 spells CASNKGTTTASTDTQYF. The CDR3 region has the DNA TGCGCCAGCAATAAAGGGACGACGACTGCTAGCACAGATACGCAGTATTTT.

The rearrangement joins TRBV6-5 to TRBJ1-5; D is unresolved. The CDR3 totals 14 residues. Germline CDR1 reads MNHEY; CDR2 reads SVGAGI. Trimming took 4 bases from V and 3 from J, leaving 10 bases between them. The CDR3 region has the DNA TGTGCCAGCAGTTCAGAGGGTACCAATCAGCCCCAGCATTTT. Protein product: CASSSEGTNQPQHF.

The V and J genes are TRBV7-2 and TRBJ1-1, with D hard to call. Trimming took off 5 bases at V and 4 bases at J, with 11 bases between the two ends. The CDR3 is 13 amino acids. Per the germline V gene, CDR1 is SGHTA and CDR2 is FQGNSA. CDR3 DNA sequence: TGTGCCAGCAGCCAACGAGGAAGCACTGAAGCTTTCTTT. This sequence encodes CASSQRGSTEAFF. The full variable domain, its missing parts supplied by reference TRBV7-2 and TRBJ1-1, is GAGVSQSPSNKVTEKGKDVELRCDPISGHTALYWYRQSLGQGLEFLIYFQGNSAPDKSGLPSDRFSAERTGGSVSTLTIQRTQQEDSAVYLCASSQRGSTEAFFGQGTRLTVV.